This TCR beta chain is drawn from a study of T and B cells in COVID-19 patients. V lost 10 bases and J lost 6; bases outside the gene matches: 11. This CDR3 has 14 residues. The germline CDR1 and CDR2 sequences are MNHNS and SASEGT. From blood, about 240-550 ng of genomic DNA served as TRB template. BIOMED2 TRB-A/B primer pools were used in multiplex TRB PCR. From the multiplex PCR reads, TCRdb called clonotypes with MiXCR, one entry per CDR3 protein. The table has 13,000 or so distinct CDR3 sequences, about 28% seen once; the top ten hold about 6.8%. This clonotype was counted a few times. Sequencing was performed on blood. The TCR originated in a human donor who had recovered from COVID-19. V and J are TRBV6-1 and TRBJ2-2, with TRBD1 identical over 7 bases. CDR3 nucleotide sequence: TGTGCCACCATGACAGGGCTAACGTCCGGGGAGCTGTTTTTT. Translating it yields CATMTGLTSGELFF.